Presented here are 30 T cell receptor beta chains from one specimen sequenced in a study of T cells in Graves' hyperthyroidism and ophthalmopathy. RNA transcripts gave rise to amplified TCR beta CDR3 regions. RT-PCR in the first round (using the HTBI primer set) targeted the TCR CDR3. MiXCR was run by TCRdb on the multiplex PCR reads, yielding one entry per CDR3 protein. The sample yields under 450,000 distinct CDR3 sequences, approximately 14% seen once. Sequences were obtained from blood. These TCRs come from a woman younger than 30 with Graves' hyperthyroidism.

This chain links TRBV27 with TRBJ2-5; possibly TRBD2 for D (5 bases). The germline gives CDR1 MNHEY, CDR2 SMNVEV (reference sequence). The V end lost 0 bases, the J end lost 2 bases, and 13 bases lay between the germline ends. The CDR3 consists of 16 residues. CDR3 nucleotide sequence: TGTGCCAGCAGTTTATCCGCCGGGAAGCTTCAAGAGACCCAGTACTTC. The encoded protein is CASSLSAGKLQETQYF.

This clonotype has more than one count but fewer than ten. V and J are TRBV5-4 and TRBJ2-5; 7 nucleotides align to TRBD2. The germline V gene encodes CDR1 SGHNT and CDR2 YYREEE (reference sequence). There are 16 residues in the CDR3. V lost 0 bases to trimming and J lost 1 base; unmatched junction nucleotides: 6. CDR3 loop: CASSLGEGLGQETQYF. The CDR3 DNA reads as TGTGCCAGCAGCTTGGGGGAGGGACTCGGCCAAGAGACCCAGTACTTC.

This clonotype came up many times. The gene calls are TRBV18 and TRBJ2-5; 9 positions agree with TRBD2. The length of the CDR3 is 14 residues. Germline V gives CDR1 KGHSH, CDR2 LQKENI. The V gene end was trimmed by 5 bases and the J gene end by 1 base; junction bases not matched to a gene: 2. The CDR3 coding sequence is TGTGCCAGCTCAGCGACTAGCGGCCAAGAGACCCAGTACTTC. Translating it yields CASSATSGQETQYF.

In this sample, this clonotype turned up once. The gene calls are TRBV12-3 or TRBV12-4 and TRBJ2-7; the D gene could be TRBD1 or TRBD2 (5 bases each). The CDR3 has 16 amino acids. V was trimmed by 2 bases and J by 0 bases, leaving 14 bases between them. The CDR3 DNA follows: TGTGCCAGCAGTTTATCCGGGACCGAGGCCTCCTACGAGCAGTACTTC. This sequence encodes CASSLSGTEASYEQYF.

This clonotype was found a few times. One end of the junction is discordant with germline, which a read error may explain. J is TRBJ1-4 and V is TRBV11-2; 9 positions agree with TRBD1. Germline V gene data show CDR1 as SGHAT and CDR2 as FQNNGV. This CDR3 region has 14 residues. The CDR3 loop is CASSSGQGGERLFF. CDR3 bases: TGTGCCAGCAGCTCGGGACAGGGAGGTGAAAGACTGTTTTTT.

This clonotype was recorded a few times. The chain joins TRBV9 to TRBJ1-2; 8 bases align to TRBD1. The CDR3 is made up of 15 amino acids. The V and J ends lost 0 bases and 4 bases, in that order; junction bases with no gene match: 5. CDR1 is SGDLS and CDR2 is YYNGEE in the germline V gene. The CDR3: CASSVVGQGAYGYTF. The CDR3 DNA follows: TGTGCCAGCAGCGTAGTAGGACAGGGAGCCTATGGCTACACCTTC.

This clonotype was seen many times. The chain is built from TRBV27 and TRBJ1-6, with D perhaps TRBD1 (5 bases). Trimming stripped 2 bases from V and 6 bases from J, with 17 bases between. Germline V gene sequence: CDR1 MNHEY, CDR2 SMNVEV (reference sequence). The CDR3 runs to 17 residues. The CDR3 DNA reads TGTGCCAGCAGTTTAAGATCCGGGACGCCTGTTAATTCACCCCTCCACTTT. Translated, it gives CASSLRSGTPVNSPLHF.

This chain connects TRBV13 to TRBJ2-7; a possible D gene is TRBD1 (5 bases). Germline V gene data show CDR1 as PRHDT and CDR2 as FYEKMQ (reference sequence). The CDR3 sequence is 13 residues long. V lost 0 bases and J lost 3, with 6 bases in between. The CDR3 sequence: CASSLGGDYEQYF. CDR3 nucleotides: TGTGCCAGCAGCTTAGGAGGGGACTACGAGCAGTACTTC.

This clonotype was seen repeatedly, ten times or more. V gene TRBV12-3 or TRBV12-4 combines with J gene TRBJ2-1; 8 bases are a match to TRBD2. This CDR3 has 14 amino acids. The ends lost 11 bases at V and 8 bases at J; junction bases unmatched: 14. The DNA of the CDR3 is TGTGCCGCCGGAGGACAGCGGGGGAGCGATGAGCAGTTCTTC. It is translated as CAAGGQRGSDEQFF.

This clonotype has a count of ten or more. The V and J genes are TRBV29-1 and TRBJ2-2; D possibly corresponds to TRBD2 (6 bases). V lost 7 bases and J 2 bases, leaving 17 bases between the germline ends. This CDR3 has 15 amino acids. Germline-derived CDR1 and CDR2 are SQVTM and ANQGSEA. CDR3 bases: TGCAGCGCTGGAGGCGGGGCAGACAACACCGGGGAGCTGTTTTTT. As protein: CSAGGGADNTGELFF.

This clonotype was seen many times. An end of the junction does not agree with germline; a read error may underlie this. The CDR3 DNA follows: TGTGCTAGCAGCTTAGGCCCCTGGTCGGATGAGCAGTTCTTC. Residues: CASSLGPWSDEQFF. V usage is TRBV7-7 and J usage is TRBJ2-1; D not certain. The CDR3 length is 14 residues. Looked up from germline, CDR1 is SSHAT and CDR2 is FNYEAQ (reference sequence).

This clonotype was seen repeatedly, ten times or more. The chain is built from TRBV20-1 and TRBJ2-3; D is unclear. The CDR3 length is 14 residues. Germline-derived CDR1 and CDR2 are DFQATT and SNEGSKA (reference sequence). With 5 bases removed from V and 2 bases from J, the gap between germline ends came to 14 bases. The CDR3 nucleotides are TGCAGTGCTCGAAAACCGGGCATCACAGATACGCAGTATTTT. The encoded protein is CSARKPGITDTQYF.

The gene calls are TRBV29-1 and TRBJ2-1; D remains unclear. Trimming removed 7 bases from V and 7 bases from J, with 2 bases in between. The CDR3 spans 8 residues. Germline CDR1 SQVTM, CDR2 ANQGSEA. In DNA, the CDR3 is TGCAGCGGGAATGAGCAGTTCTTC. It specifies CSGNEQFF.

This clonotype appeared a few times. CDR3 amino acids: CASSFRDRNYNEQFF. The CDR3 DNA is TGTGCCAGCAGCTTCCGGGACAGAAACTACAATGAGCAGTTCTTC. V usage is TRBV13 and J usage is TRBJ2-1; 7 nucleotides align to TRBD1. V gave up 3 bases and J gave up 3 bases; unmatched junction bases: 5. Germline-derived CDR1 and CDR2 are PRHDT and FYEKMQ (reference sequence). The CDR3 runs 15 residues.

This clonotype was seen many times. J is TRBJ2-1 and V is TRBV6-2 or TRBV6-3; the match to TRBD2 covers 9 bases. The CDR3 has 15 amino acids. Germline values: CDR1 MNHEY, CDR2 SVGEGT. Trimming at V came to 7 bases and at J to 1 base, leaving 5 bases not matched to a gene. CDR3 nucleotide sequence: TGTGCCAGCATTCTAGCGGGGAGTTCCTACAATGAGCAGTTCTTC. Its translation: CASILAGSSYNEQFF.

J is TRBJ1-4 and V is TRBV28, with D possibly being TRBD1 (5 bases). V lost 9 bases, J lost 8 bases, and 19 bases lay in between. This CDR3 is 14 amino acids long. Germline assignment: CDR1 MDHEN and CDR2 SYDVKM. CDR3 amino acids: CASKRGPTYEKLFF. CDR3 DNA sequence: TGTGCCAGTAAGAGGGGACCCACCTACGAAAAACTGTTTTTT. Full variable domain (remainder filled in from reference TRBV28 and TRBJ1-4): DVKVTQSSRYLVKRTGEKVFLECVQDMDHENMFWYRQDPGLGLRLIYFSYDVKMKEKGDIPEGYSVSREKKERFSLILESASTNQTSMYLCASKRGPTYEKLFFGSGTQLSVL.

The rearrangement uses TRBV6-6 and TRBJ2-5; TRBD2 might be the D (5 bases). V lost 1 base and J 3 bases, leaving 6 bases between the germline ends. CDR3 size: 13 residues. Germline CDR1 MNHNY, CDR2 SVGAGI (reference sequence). For the CDR3, the DNA is TGTGCCAGCAGTTACTGGCGGGAAGAGACCCAGTACTTC. This encodes CASSYWREETQYF.

This clonotype was seen repeatedly, ten times or more. The chain uses TRBV7-3 and TRBJ2-3; TRBD1 matches at 8 bases. The V segment lost 2 bases and the J segment 1 base; nucleotides outside the gene matches: 8. CDR3 length: 17 amino acids. The germline CDR1 and CDR2 sequences are SGHTA and FQGTGA. In DNA form, the CDR3 reads TGTGCCAGCAGCTTATACCCACAGGGGGGACGCACAGATACGCAGTATTTT. Its protein is CASSLYPQGGRTDTQYF.

This clonotype has just a few counts. The chain employs TRBV5-6 and TRBJ2-7; D is undetermined. Trimming pared 1 base from V and 5 bases from J, leaving 19 bases between. The CDR3 covers 16 residues. CDR1 and CDR2 from the germline V gene are SGHDT and YYEEEE. The CDR3 reads CASSLRYGVTPHEQYF. CDR3 nucleotide sequence: TGTGCCAGCAGCTTGAGATATGGGGTGACCCCCCACGAGCAGTACTTC.

Concerning this clonotype: At one boundary the junction diverges from the germline segment, which might be a read error. This chain connects TRBV3-1 to TRBJ1-4; TRBD1 aligns across 9 bases. The CDR3 is 16 amino acids. Germline CDR1 LGHDT, CDR2 YNNKEL (reference sequence). CDR3 in amino acids: CANSQWAGTGIEKLFF. In DNA, the CDR3 is TGTGCCAACAGCCAATGGGCCGGGACAGGGATTGAAAAACTATTTTTT.

This clonotype was seen ten or more times. This chain joins TRBV11-3 and TRBJ2-5, with 8 bases lining up with TRBD2. The CDR3 sequence is 15 residues long. V was clipped by 5 bases and J by 2 bases; unmatched bases: 7. CDR1 is SGHNT and CDR2 is YENEEA in the germline V gene. This CDR3 reads CASSPKRESQETQYF. The CDR3, as DNA: TGTGCCAGCAGCCCCAAGCGGGAGAGTCAAGAGACCCAGTACTTC.

This clonotype was seen at least ten times. The chain is built from TRBV24-1 and TRBJ2-5, with 9 bases that match TRBD1. Germline V lookup: CDR1 KGHDR, CDR2 SFDVKD. The J segment lost 5 bases and the V segment lost 9 bases, leaving 6 bases of the junction unmatched. The CDR3 is made up of 13 amino acids. CDR3 nucleotides: TGTGCCACCGGATCCGGGACAGGGGAGACCCAGTACTTC. This codes for CATGSGTGETQYF.

This clonotype appeared many times. This sequence joins TRBV10-3 and TRBJ2-2; D is possibly TRBD2 (5 bases). The V end lost 6 bases, the J end lost 1 base, and 9 bases lay between the germline ends. The germline V gene encodes CDR1 ENHRY and CDR2 SYGVKD. This CDR3 comprises 14 residues. CDR3 amino acids: CAIRSGGNTGELFF. The CDR3 DNA sequence: TGTGCCATCAGAAGCGGAGGGAACACCGGGGAGCTGTTTTTT.

This clonotype was seen a few times. This sequence joins TRBV10-3 and TRBJ2-2; possibly TRBD2 for D (6 bases). The CDR3 spans 14 residues. V lost 4 bases and J lost 6, with 12 bases in between. Looked up from germline, CDR1 is ENHRY and CDR2 is SYGVKD. The CDR3 bases are TGTGCCATCAGTGGGCCCAGGGAGGCCGGGGAGCTGTTTTTT. Its protein is CAISGPREAGELFF.

This clonotype has ten or more counts. This sequence joins TRBV2 and TRBJ2-1; TRBD2 matches at 10 bases. Germline V CDR1 and CDR2: SNHLY, FYNNEI. After removal of 8 bases from V and 0 bases from J, the junction contained 7 bases not matched to a gene. The CDR3 contains 16 residues. CDR3 in amino acids: CASRYGLAVSYNEQFF. CDR3 DNA: TGTGCCAGCCGCTATGGACTAGCGGTCTCCTACAATGAGCAGTTCTTC.

This clonotype has ten or more counts. This chain uses TRBV7-8 with TRBJ2-7, with 10 bases matching TRBD2. Per germline, CDR1 SGHVS and CDR2 FQNEAQ. Trimming took 6 bases from V and 2 from J; bases not matched to a gene: 7. This CDR3 has 15 amino acids. CDR3 amino acids: CASSRTSGIPYEQYF. The CDR3 nucleotides are TGTGCCAGCAGTAGGACTAGCGGAATACCCTACGAGCAGTACTTC.

This rearrangement joins TRBV5-1 to TRBJ2-3; D perhaps matches TRBD1 (6 bases). The CDR3 loop spans 12 amino acids. The germline CDR1 and CDR2 sequences are SGHRS and YFSETQ. Trimming removed 5 bases from V and 4 bases from J, with 8 bases in between. CDR3: CASSYRADTQYF. The CDR3 DNA reads TGCGCCAGCAGTTACAGGGCAGATACGCAGTATTTT.

This clonotype was recorded many times. The chain is built from TRBV5-1 and TRBJ2-7, with 14 nucleotides matching TRBD2. The CDR3 extends over 15 amino acids. The V segment lost 5 bases and the J segment 5 bases; nucleotides outside the gene matches: 6. Germline V gene data show CDR1 as SGHRS and CDR2 as YFSETQ. The CDR3: CASRGTSGSSDEQYF. CDR3 nucleotide sequence: TGCGCCAGCAGGGGGACTAGCGGGAGTAGCGACGAGCAGTACTTC.

In this sample, this clonotype turned up a few times. The chain carries TRBV4-2 and TRBJ1-4; D is perhaps TRBD1 (5 bases). This CDR3 comprises 14 residues. V lost 4 bases, J lost 5 bases, and 11 bases lay in between. Germline V lookup: CDR1 LGHNA, CDR2 YNFKEQ. The CDR3 region is CASSPTRENEKLFF. CDR3 DNA sequence: TGTGCCAGCAGCCCTACCAGGGAAAATGAAAAACTGTTTTTT.

This clonotype was observed many times. The gene calls are TRBV16 and TRBJ2-7; possibly TRBD2 for D (5 bases). Trimming shortened V by 0 bases and J by 3 bases, and 9 bases separated the two germline ends. Germline lookup yields CDR1 KGHSY and CDR2 FQNENV. The CDR3 is 14 amino acids. The CDR3 loop reads CASSQSGGSYEQYF. The DNA of the CDR3 is TGTGCCAGCAGCCAATCCGGAGGCAGCTACGAGCAGTACTTC. Full variable domain (missing parts from reference TRBV16 and TRBJ2-7): GEEVAQTPKHLVRGEGQKAKLYCAPIKGHSYVFWYQQVLKNEFKFLISFQNENVFDETGMPKERFSAKCLPNSPCSLEIQATKLEDSAVYFCASSQSGGSYEQYFGPGTRLTVT.